The next 14 T cell receptor beta chains were all read from a single sample in a study of T cell repertoires in cytomegalovirus infection. A single record per CDR3 protein comes from TCRdb applying MiXCR to the reads. The table has around 530,000 distinct CDR3 sequences, about 26% seen once. The sample comprised PBMCs. The source of these receptors is a human donor in good health (CMV status not recorded). Some clones in this sample may be carry-over from other donors' samples.

Only a few counts were recorded for this clonotype. The chain is built from TRBV30 and TRBJ1-2; D gene ambiguous. With 3 bases removed from V and 10 bases from J, the gap between germline ends came to 12 bases. Looked up from germline, CDR1 is GTSNPN and CDR2 is SVGIG (reference sequence). This CDR3 has 11 residues. CDR3 in amino acids: CAWSALRDYTF. The CDR3 DNA is TGTGCCTGGAGCGCTCTTCGGGACTACACCTTC.

Here the CDR3 DNA reads TGCAGCGGAGGCTATTACGAGCAGTACGTC. Protein sequence: CSGGYYEQYV. The chain recombines TRBV29-1 with TRBJ2-7; D is uncertain. Germline lookup yields CDR1 SQVTM and CDR2 ANQGSEA. The CDR3 spans 10 residues. V lost 7 bases and J 4 bases, leaving 8 bases between the germline ends.

This clonotype was seen more than once but under ten times. The rearrangement links TRBV27 to TRBJ2-3; maybe TRBD1 (6 bases). The CDR3 totals 17 residues. From germline, CDR1 is MNHEY and CDR2 SMNVEV (reference sequence). Trimming took 2 bases from V and 6 from J, leaving 21 bases between them. The DNA of the CDR3 is TGTGCCAGCAGTTTAGAACTACCCACGGGACATTCTGATACGCAGTATTTT. The encoded protein is CASSLELPTGHSDTQYF.

V usage is TRBV6-2 or TRBV6-3 and J usage is TRBJ2-7; no clear D gene. This CDR3 comprises 12 residues. V was pared by 4 bases and J by 3 bases, with 7 bases between. Germline CDR1 MNHEY, CDR2 SVGEGT. The CDR3 DNA follows: TGTGCCAGCAGTTTATCCTTCTACGAGCAGTACTTC. Translation: CASSLSFYEQYF.

This clonotype was counted many times. CDR3 sequence: CASLRDSNTEAFF. DNA of the CDR3: TGTGCCAGCCTCAGGGACAGTAACACTGAAGCTTTCTTT. The rearrangement uses TRBV7-2 and TRBJ1-1; 7 bases map to TRBD1. J was trimmed by 2 bases and V by 8 bases; bases with no gene match: 5. CDR3 length equals 13 residues. Germline-derived CDR1 and CDR2 are SGHTA and FQGNSA.

In this sample, this clonotype turned up many times. The chain carries TRBV11-2 and TRBJ1-1, with 9 bases that match TRBD1. CDR3 length: 16 amino acids. The ends lost 4 bases at V and 1 base at J; junction bases unmatched: 7. The germline CDR1 and CDR2 sequences are SGHAT and FQNNGV. This chain's CDR3 is CASSYLGQGQNTEAFF. CDR3 DNA sequence: TGTGCCAGCAGCTATCTAGGACAGGGGCAGAACACTGAAGCTTTCTTT.

This chain uses TRBV7-9 with TRBJ2-3, with D unclear. V lost 5 bases, J lost 3 bases, and 9 bases lay in between. This CDR3 region has 13 residues. The germline gives CDR1 SEHNR, CDR2 FQNEAQ (reference sequence). Written as DNA, the CDR3 is TGTGCCAGCAGCATTTCTTCGACAGATACGCAGTATTTT. Translation gives CASSISSTDTQYF.

The table lists this clonotype with a few counts. The chain combines TRBV27 with TRBJ2-7, with a weak D call TRBD2 (6 bases). V was cut by 8 bases and J by 5 bases, with 22 bases left in between. The CDR3 contains 15 residues. Germline CDR1 MNHEY, CDR2 SMNVEV (reference sequence). The CDR3 sequence: CASSYSTGGVDEQYF. Written as DNA, the CDR3 is TGTGCCAGCTCGTACTCTACCGGGGGTGTCGACGAGCAGTACTTC.

The chain recombines TRBV4-1 with TRBJ2-3; D perhaps matches TRBD2 (6 bases). In germline, CDR1 is MGHRA, CDR2 YSYEKL. There are 13 residues in the CDR3. V was cut by 3 bases and J by 5 bases, with 9 bases left in between. The chain's CDR3 is CASSHGGRDTQYF. The CDR3 nucleotides read TGCGCCAGCAGCCATGGAGGGCGAGATACGCAGTATTTT.

The sample holds a few counts of this clonotype. This chain joins TRBV30 and TRBJ1-5; D perhaps matches TRBD1 (6 bases). Looked up from germline, CDR1 is GTSNPN and CDR2 is SVGIG (reference sequence). The CDR3 runs 15 residues. V gave up 0 bases and J gave up 2 bases, with 11 bases separating them. CDR3 coding DNA: TGTGCCTGGAGTGTGGGGGGCGTCGGCAATCAGCCCCAGCATTTT. This sequence encodes CAWSVGGVGNQPQHF.

The CDR3 sequence is CASSQDWGTGGTVAGANVLTF. DNA of the CDR3: TGTGCCAGCAGCCAAGATTGGGGGACAGGGGGCACAGTTGCTGGGGCCAACGTCCTGACTTTC. The gene calls are TRBV3-1 and TRBJ2-6; 12 nucleotides agree with TRBD1. This CDR3 has 21 residues. The germline gives CDR1 LGHDT, CDR2 YNNKEL (reference sequence). Trimming cost V 0 bases and J 2 bases; bases outside gene matches: 11.

This clonotype was seen repeatedly, ten times or more. The V gene is TRBV11-1, the J gene TRBJ2-4, with a tentative D call TRBD1 (6 bases). The CDR3 loop spans 16 amino acids. V was clipped by 5 bases and J by 0 bases, with 14 bases between them. CDR1 and CDR2 (germline): SGHAT, FQDESV (reference sequence). The CDR3 DNA follows: TGTGCCAGCAGCGATTTGACAGGTCTAGCCAAAAACATTCAGTACTTC. Translated, it gives CASSDLTGLAKNIQYF.

This chain links TRBV10-3 with TRBJ2-3; D is possibly TRBD1 (6 bases). CDR1 ENHRY and CDR2 SYGVKD come from the germline V gene. This CDR3 comprises 11 residues. V was trimmed by 10 bases and J by 6 bases, leaving 11 bases between them. DNA for the CDR3: TGTGCCAACAGACAGGCGGATACGCAGTATTTT. Protein: CANRQADTQYF.

This clonotype showed up many times. The J gene is TRBJ2-1, the V gene TRBV7-2, with a possible D match to TRBD2 (6 bases). This CDR3 has 16 residues. Per germline, CDR1 SGHTA and CDR2 FQGNSA. Trimming left V 5 bases short and J 5 bases short, with 19 bases between. The CDR3 sequence is CASSAITSRVNNEQFF. In nucleotides, the CDR3 is TGTGCCAGCAGCGCGATAACTAGCAGAGTAAACAATGAGCAGTTCTTC.